The sequence of this TCR beta chain was determined in a study of beta chain features in type 1 diabetes. TCRB transcripts that were expressed got sequenced, as all of the isolated RNA had been reverse transcribed. Repertoires were generated with immunoSEQ multiplex PCR, while TCRdb's copy carries only in-frame clones and drops some. The table has 860,000 or so clones, roughly 15% seen once. This clone was found a few times. Its cognate antigen is unknown. Study-wide results and caveats: An over-representation of cells with high TCR expression could result from cDNA sequencing. Among patients, naive, central memory and Treg TCRB repertoires appeared more similar than among healthy donors.

Trimming at V came to 9 bases and at J to 3 bases, leaving 12 bases not matched to a gene. CDR3 length: 17 amino acids. Germline V gene data show CDR1 as ENHRY and CDR2 as SYGVKD. This chain links TRBV10-3 with TRBJ2-2; 11 nucleotides line up with TRBD2. The receptor's source is a young woman in good health. The sequencing input was naive CD4+ T cells from blood. CDR3: CAMKQGLAGGYTGELFF. As DNA, the CDR3 is TGTGCCATGAAACAGGGGCTAGCGGGAGGTTACACCGGGGAGCTGTTTTTT.